This passage covers 10 T cell receptor beta chains from one sample sequenced in a study of cytomegalovirus exposure and HLA in healthy donors. Vbeta (60) and Jbeta (13) primers were used in the PCR. Some clones are missing from TCRdb's copy, which holds only in-frame ones; the method was immunoSEQ multiplex PCR. The sample lists nearly 65,000 clones; 73% were seen once. The material sequenced was PBMCs. The origin of the receptors is a man aged 50 or older in good health and CMV-seronegative.

V and J are TRBV9 and TRBJ2-3, with 9 positions matching TRBD1. J was trimmed by 2 bases and V by 2 bases; bases with no gene match: 3. The CDR3 totals 15 residues. Germline V gives CDR1 SGDLS, CDR2 YYNGEE. As DNA, the CDR3 is TGTGCCAGCAGCGTTGGGACAGGGTCCACAGATACGCAGTATTTT. Its translation is CASSVGTGSTDTQYF. Based on the CDR3 plus reference TRBV9 and TRBJ2-3, the full variable domain is DSGVTQTPKHLITATGQRVTLRCSPRSGDLSVYWYQQSLDQGLQFLIQYYNGEERAKGNILERFSAQQFPDLHSELNLSSLELGDSALYFCASSVGTGSTDTQYFGPGTRLTVL.

V and J are TRBV27 and TRBJ1-1, with D possibly being TRBD1 (5 bases). V lost 6 bases, J lost 4 bases, and 9 bases lay in between. Germline assignment: CDR1 MNHEY and CDR2 SMNVEV (reference sequence). The CDR3 extends over 12 amino acids. The CDR3 here is CASRNRPTEAFF. CDR3 DNA: TGTGCCAGCAGAAACAGGCCCACTGAAGCTTTCTTT.

The CDR3 reads CAWARLAGFETQYF. In DNA form, the CDR3 reads TGTGCCTGGGCCCGACTAGCGGGGTTCGAGACCCAGTACTTC. V and J are TRBV30 and TRBJ2-5; 11 bases are a match to TRBD2. Trimming at V came to 5 bases and at J to 5 bases, leaving 7 bases not matched to a gene. Germline V gene data show CDR1 as GTSNPN and CDR2 as SVGIG (reference sequence). The length of the CDR3 is 14 residues.

This sequence joins TRBV14 and TRBJ2-7; D possibly corresponds to TRBD1 (5 bases). Germline CDR1 reads SGHDN; CDR2 reads FVKESK. The CDR3 covers 14 residues. The V gene lost 5 bases and the J gene lost 10 bases, with 21 bases spanning the gap. CDR3 nucleotide sequence: TGTGCCAGCAGCACAGGAGACAGATTAAAAATTCAGTACTTC. This translates into CASSTGDRLKIQYF.

In its sample, this clone was seen once. The genes are TRBV5-1 and TRBJ2-2; TRBD2 might be the D (7 bases). This CDR3 region has 15 residues. The V gene's germline CDR1 is SGHRS and CDR2 YFSETQ. Trimming took 2 bases from V and 3 from J, leaving 11 bases between them. The DNA for the CDR3 is TGCGCCAGCAGCTTCCCGGGGGGCTACACCGGGGAGCTGTTTTTT. Its translation is CASSFPGGYTGELFF. Together with reference TRBV5-1 and TRBJ2-2, the CDR3 gives the full variable domain: KAGVTQTPRYLIKTRGQQVTLSCSPISGHRSVSWYQQTPGQGLQFLFEYFSETQRNKGNFPGRFSGRQFSNSRSEMNVSTLELGDSALYLCASSFPGGYTGELFFGEGSRLTVL.

V usage is TRBV7-8 and J usage is TRBJ2-3; no clear D. Germline-derived CDR1 and CDR2 are SGHVS and FQNEAQ. V gave up 2 bases and J gave up 3 bases, with 6 bases separating them. This CDR3 region has 13 residues. The CDR3 loop is CASSLPGTDTQYF. DNA of the CDR3: TGTGCCAGCAGCTTACCCGGGACAGATACGCAGTATTTT.

This clone is labeled as medium-sized (0.01 to 0.1%). J is TRBJ1-1 and V is TRBV15, with 7 bases identical to TRBD1. V gave up 3 bases and J gave up 5 bases; unmatched junction bases: 6. The CDR3 consists of 14 residues. From germline, CDR1 is LNHNV and CDR2 YYDKDF (reference sequence). As DNA, the CDR3 is TGTGCCACCAGCAGGGCCCCCAGGGGGACTGAAGCTTTCTTT. Protein sequence: CATSRAPRGTEAFF.

This CDR3 is CASRPLPIVGANTEAFF. The CDR3 DNA sequence: TGTGCCAGCAGACCACTCCCCATAGTAGGAGCGAACACTGAAGCTTTCTTT. The chain combines TRBV7-6 with TRBJ1-1; no clear D gene. The germline gives CDR1 SGHVS, CDR2 FNYEAQ. Trimming shortened V by 6 bases and J by 1 base, and 21 bases separated the two germline ends. There are 17 residues in the CDR3.

The J gene is TRBJ2-7, the V gene TRBV7-8; 7 nucleotides line up with TRBD1. V lost 4 bases, J lost 0 bases, and 3 bases stayed unmatched. This CDR3 has 14 residues. Germline-derived CDR1 and CDR2 are SGHVS and FQNEAQ. Written as DNA, the CDR3 is TGTGCCAGCAGCTCAGGGACAGCCTCCTACGAGCAGTACTTC. Amino acid sequence: CASSSGTASYEQYF.

This chain joins TRBV13 and TRBJ2-2; TRBD2 matches at 9 bases. Unmatched junction bases numbered 4, after V lost 2 bases and J lost 6 bases. This CDR3 region has 15 residues. Germline CDR1 PRHDT, CDR2 FYEKMQ (reference sequence). CDR3 DNA: TGTGCCAGCAGCTTAAGGCGGGGGGGCTCCGGGGAGCTGTTTTTT. Amino acids: CASSLRRGGSGELFF.